The table lists the clone carrying this T cell receptor (beta chain) with many counts. The data belong to a study of T-cell reconstitution after alpha-beta-depleted transplantation in children. Germline loops: CDR1 MDHEN, CDR2 SYDVKM. The germline V and J ends were trimmed by 6 bases and 1 base, with 19 bases remaining between them. The length of the CDR3 is 17 residues. Researchers prepared the TCRbeta library using unique molecular identifiers, the study reports. TCRdb fed the PCR reads into MiXCR, producing one record per CDR3 protein. This sample has around 600,000 distinct CDR3 sequences, with roughly 15% found just once.

The sequence came from a human donor who donated a stem cell graft to a child with acute myeloid leukemia. Specimen: PBMCs from the stem cell graft donor, collected from the stem cell graft. V gene TRBV28 combines with J gene TRBJ2-1, with D maybe TRBD1 (6 bases). CDR3 loop: CASRPNIGGWSYNEQFF. The CDR3 nucleotides are TGTGCCAGCAGGCCGAATATAGGGGGATGGTCCTACAATGAGCAGTTCTTC.